This section outlines one TCR beta chain sequence together with its context. This entry is derived from a study of blood T cell repertoires in COVID-19. In germline, CDR1 is LGHDT, CDR2 YNNKEL (reference sequence). V was pared by 4 bases and J by 0 bases, with 22 bases between. CDR3 size: 19 residues. This table comes from immunoSEQ multiplex PCR, and its TCRdb copy is limited to in-frame clones, with some not included. The sample includes 250,000 or so clones, 88% seen only once; the top ten take approximately 2.6%. The sample taken for sequencing was peripheral blood. V and J are TRBV3-1 (or the pseudogene TRBV3-2) and TRBJ1-5; D is perhaps TRBD1 (5 bases). The TCR sequence derives from a woman aged 60-75 years with acute or convalescent COVID-19. The CDR3 DNA sequence: TGTGCCAGCAGCCCCGACGGGAGGGGCCGCTGGTTTAGCAATCAGCCCCAGCATTTT. Encoded protein: CASSPDGRGRWFSNQPQHF.